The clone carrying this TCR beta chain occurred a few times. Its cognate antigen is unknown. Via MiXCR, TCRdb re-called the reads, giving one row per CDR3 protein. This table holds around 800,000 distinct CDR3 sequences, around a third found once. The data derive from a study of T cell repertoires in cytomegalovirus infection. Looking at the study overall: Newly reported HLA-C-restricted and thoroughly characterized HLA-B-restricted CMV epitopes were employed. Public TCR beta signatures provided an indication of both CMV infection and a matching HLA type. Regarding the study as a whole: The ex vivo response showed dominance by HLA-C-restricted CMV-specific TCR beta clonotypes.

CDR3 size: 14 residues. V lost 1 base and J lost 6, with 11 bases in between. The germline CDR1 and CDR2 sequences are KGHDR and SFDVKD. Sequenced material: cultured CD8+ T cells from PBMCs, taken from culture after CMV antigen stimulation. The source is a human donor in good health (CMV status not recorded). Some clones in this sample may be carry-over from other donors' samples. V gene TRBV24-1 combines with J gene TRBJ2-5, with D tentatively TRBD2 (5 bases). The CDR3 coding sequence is TGTGCCACCAGTGATTTCGACGGGGTGAAGACCCAGTACTTC. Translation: CATSDFDGVKTQYF.